This T cell receptor beta chain came from a study of Ad26.COV2.S vaccination and SARS-CoV-2 variants. Comments on this clone: Its antigen is not identified.

The CDR3 loop spans 13 amino acids. Germline values: CDR1 MNHNS, CDR2 SASEGT. After removal of 2 bases from V and 8 bases from J, the junction contained 4 bases not matched to a gene. Study-wide results and caveats: While placebo recipients had lower spike-specific TCR breadth, vaccine recipients had more.

Profiling relied on immunoSEQ multiplex PCR, and the TCRdb table lists in-frame clones only, not all of them. Counted here are about 390,000 clones, less than 90% occurring once; the ten biggest clones make up roughly 3%. Regarding treatment: around 19 received Ad26.COV2.S at low or high dose, single or two shots; about five received placebo; per-sample allocation not given. Samples came from day 63 after the first vaccine or placebo injection. An adult donor aged 18-55 years was enrolled in Boston. An Ad26 vector carrying the Wuhan-strain SARS-CoV-2 spike served as the vaccine. This chain connects TRBV6-1 to TRBJ1-2; TRBD1 agrees at 8 bases. Specimen: peripheral blood, collected in a trial of Ad26.COV2.S vaccine versus placebo. This TCR derives from a person between 18 and 65 years old who received the Ad26.COV2.S COVID-19 vaccine or a placebo. The DNA for the CDR3 is TGTGCCAGCAGTGAAATCGACAGGGGCGGCTACACCTTC. Encoded protein: CASSEIDRGGYTF.